The clone carrying this T cell receptor (beta chain) was found a few times. Its target is unknown. The time point is: sample taken at primary tumor resection. Sequencing was performed on whole RNA extracted from tumor and nontumor lung tissue, or from frozen PBMC, and the material was left unsorted. Samples came from about 72 TRACERx patients with untreated early-stage lung cancer. The sample comes from a study of spatial heterogeneity in lung cancer. Study overall: In the raw reads, each unique TCR and UMI combination was present more than ten times on average.

Study-wide findings and caveats: Among blood samples, ubiquitous expanded tumor TCRs appeared more at resection than at follow-up.

The CDR3 is made up of 13 amino acids. The V segment lost 5 bases and the J segment 5 bases; nucleotides outside the gene matches: 3. Germline assignment: CDR1 SGHNT and CDR2 YYREEE (reference sequence). On each TCR cDNA molecule, a unique molecular identifier was present. Via MiXCR, TCRdb re-called the 5' RACE reads, giving one row per CDR3 protein. Of around 50,000 distinct CDR3 sequences listed, 7.6% are singletons. The source was PBMCs, collected at surgery. J is TRBJ2-3 and V is TRBV5-4; the match to TRBD2 covers 9 bases. The receptor was derived from a female donor with early-stage non-small cell lung cancer. CDR3 sequence: CASRRGGLDTQYF. In nucleotides, the CDR3 is TGTGCCAGCAGGCGGGGGGGCCTAGATACGCAGTATTTT.